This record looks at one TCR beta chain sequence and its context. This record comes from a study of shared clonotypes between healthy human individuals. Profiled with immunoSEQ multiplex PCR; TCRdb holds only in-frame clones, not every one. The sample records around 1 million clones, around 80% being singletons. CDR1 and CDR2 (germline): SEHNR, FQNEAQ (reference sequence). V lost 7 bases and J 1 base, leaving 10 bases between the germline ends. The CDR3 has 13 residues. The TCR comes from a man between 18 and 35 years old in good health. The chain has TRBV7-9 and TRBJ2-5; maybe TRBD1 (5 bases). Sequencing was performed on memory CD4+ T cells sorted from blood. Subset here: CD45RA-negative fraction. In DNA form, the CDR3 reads TGTGCCAGCAAGCGACAGCCCCAAGAGACCCAGTACTTC. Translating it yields CASKRQPQETQYF.